The 6 T cell receptor beta chains below come from one sample, sequenced in a study of shared clonotypes between healthy human individuals. The method was immunoSEQ multiplex PCR; TCRdb's version includes in-frame clones alone and lacks a portion of them. The sample shows roughly 1.5 million clones, 95% to 99% of them seen only once. Sequencing was carried out using naive CD4+ T cells sorted from blood. Subset in this sample: CD45RA+ positively selected. These receptors originate from a man between 25 and 39 years old in good health.

The CDR3 sequence: CASSSKISYEQYF. DNA of the CDR3: TGTGCCAGCAGCTCTAAGATCTCCTACGAGCAGTACTTC. V gene TRBV5-4 combines with J gene TRBJ2-7; D is ambiguous. This CDR3 comprises 13 residues. CDR1 SGHNT and CDR2 YYREEE come from the germline V gene (reference sequence). V lost 3 bases and J 0 bases, leaving 7 bases between the germline ends.

V usage is TRBV5-1 and J usage is TRBJ2-4; D might be TRBD1 (5 bases). CDR3 size: 15 residues. Germline V CDR1 and CDR2: SGHRS, YFSETQ. V lost 2 bases, J lost 3 bases, and 12 bases lay in between. CDR3 sequence: CASSFFSGIKNIQYF. The CDR3 bases are TGCGCCAGCAGCTTTTTCTCAGGGATCAAAAACATTCAGTACTTC.

CDR3 sequence (DNA): TGTGCCAGCTCACCACGACAGGGTCGGGACTACGAGCAGTACTTC. As protein: CASSPRQGRDYEQYF. The chain combines TRBV18 with TRBJ2-7; TRBD1 matches 7 bases. Germline V gene lookup returns CDR1 KGHSH and CDR2 LQKENI. V dropped 1 base and J dropped 3; count of bases not matched to a gene: 6. CDR3 length: 15 residues.

This chain links TRBV27 with TRBJ2-7; 9 nucleotides agree with TRBD1. The ends lost 3 bases at V and 9 bases at J; junction bases unmatched: 9. In germline, CDR1 is MNHEY, CDR2 SMNVEV (reference sequence). CDR3 length equals 14 residues. The DNA for the CDR3 is TGTGCCAGCAGTTTCTCCGGGACAGGGACAGGGCAGTACTTC. Its protein is CASSFSGTGTGQYF.

The chain is built from TRBV30 and TRBJ2-1; no reliable D call. This CDR3 is built from 13 residues. V was pared by 0 bases and J by 9 bases, with 12 bases between. Germline CDR1 is GTSNPN and CDR2 is SVGIG (reference sequence). This CDR3 is CAWSVSKGSEQFF. CDR3 DNA: TGTGCCTGGAGTGTATCAAAAGGATCTGAGCAGTTCTTC.

The chain employs TRBV7-2 and TRBJ1-2; D remains ambiguous. Germline CDR1 is SGHTA and CDR2 is FQGNSA. The CDR3 is 15 amino acids. The V end was cut by 2 bases, the J end by 4 bases, with 14 bases between. CDR3 in amino acids: CASSLFPRKAYGYTF. CDR3 DNA sequence: TGTGCCAGCAGCTTATTTCCCAGAAAAGCCTATGGCTACACCTTC. The whole variable domain, filled in from reference TRBV7-2 and TRBJ1-2, reads GAGVSQSPSNKVTEKGKDVELRCDPISGHTALYWYRQSLGQGLEFLIYFQGNSAPDKSGLPSDRFSAERTGGSVSTLTIQRTQQEDSAVYLCASSLFPRKAYGYTFGSGTRLTVV.